The T cell receptor beta chain described here comes from a study of blood T cell repertoires in COVID-19. For the study at large: The analysed material was cDNA or gDNA that came from T cells, B-cell-depleted T cells, or PBMCs.

Data came from immunoSEQ multiplex PCR; TCRdb stores just in-frame clones and leaves some out. The data contain around 160,000 clones, 87% of them seen just once; the ten biggest clones take up about 6.5%. CDR1 and CDR2 from the germline V gene are LGHDT and YNNKEL (reference sequence). The CDR3 length is 13 residues. V was trimmed by 1 base and J by 8 bases, leaving 11 bases between them. The sequencing sample was made of peripheral blood. V is TRBV3-1 (or the pseudogene TRBV3-2) and J is TRBJ1-2; D remains unclear. The TCR originated in an older man with acute or convalescent COVID-19. DNA of the CDR3: TGTGCCAGCAGCCAAGGAGCGCAGATGGGCTACACCTTC. This translates into CASSQGAQMGYTF.